The TCR beta chain under discussion was sequenced for a study of a mutant IDH1 vaccine in newly diagnosed glioma. Comments on this clone: The antigen remains unidentified.

The germline V gene encodes CDR1 SGDLS and CDR2 YYNGEE. The CDR3 is 16 residues long. After removal of 3 bases from V and 9 bases from J, the junction contained 7 bases not matched to a gene. TCRdb's table, derived via immunoSEQ multiplex PCR, lists solely in-frame clones and lacks some. Here the sample spans about 60,000 clones, about 89% being singletons. Described time point: week 23, last vaccination. The vaccine gave 300 ug of a 20-mer mutant IDH1 peptide subcutaneously per dose. The TCR originated in a man between 40 and 49 years old with glioma. The sample in question was PBMCs, obtained from a glioma patient whose treatment included an IDH1 peptide vaccine. The rearrangement joins TRBV9 to TRBJ2-4, with 15 positions matching TRBD2. In DNA form, the CDR3 reads TGTGCCAGCAGCGCGGGACTAGCGGGAGGAGATGGCATTCAGTACTTC. As protein: CASSAGLAGGDGIQYF.